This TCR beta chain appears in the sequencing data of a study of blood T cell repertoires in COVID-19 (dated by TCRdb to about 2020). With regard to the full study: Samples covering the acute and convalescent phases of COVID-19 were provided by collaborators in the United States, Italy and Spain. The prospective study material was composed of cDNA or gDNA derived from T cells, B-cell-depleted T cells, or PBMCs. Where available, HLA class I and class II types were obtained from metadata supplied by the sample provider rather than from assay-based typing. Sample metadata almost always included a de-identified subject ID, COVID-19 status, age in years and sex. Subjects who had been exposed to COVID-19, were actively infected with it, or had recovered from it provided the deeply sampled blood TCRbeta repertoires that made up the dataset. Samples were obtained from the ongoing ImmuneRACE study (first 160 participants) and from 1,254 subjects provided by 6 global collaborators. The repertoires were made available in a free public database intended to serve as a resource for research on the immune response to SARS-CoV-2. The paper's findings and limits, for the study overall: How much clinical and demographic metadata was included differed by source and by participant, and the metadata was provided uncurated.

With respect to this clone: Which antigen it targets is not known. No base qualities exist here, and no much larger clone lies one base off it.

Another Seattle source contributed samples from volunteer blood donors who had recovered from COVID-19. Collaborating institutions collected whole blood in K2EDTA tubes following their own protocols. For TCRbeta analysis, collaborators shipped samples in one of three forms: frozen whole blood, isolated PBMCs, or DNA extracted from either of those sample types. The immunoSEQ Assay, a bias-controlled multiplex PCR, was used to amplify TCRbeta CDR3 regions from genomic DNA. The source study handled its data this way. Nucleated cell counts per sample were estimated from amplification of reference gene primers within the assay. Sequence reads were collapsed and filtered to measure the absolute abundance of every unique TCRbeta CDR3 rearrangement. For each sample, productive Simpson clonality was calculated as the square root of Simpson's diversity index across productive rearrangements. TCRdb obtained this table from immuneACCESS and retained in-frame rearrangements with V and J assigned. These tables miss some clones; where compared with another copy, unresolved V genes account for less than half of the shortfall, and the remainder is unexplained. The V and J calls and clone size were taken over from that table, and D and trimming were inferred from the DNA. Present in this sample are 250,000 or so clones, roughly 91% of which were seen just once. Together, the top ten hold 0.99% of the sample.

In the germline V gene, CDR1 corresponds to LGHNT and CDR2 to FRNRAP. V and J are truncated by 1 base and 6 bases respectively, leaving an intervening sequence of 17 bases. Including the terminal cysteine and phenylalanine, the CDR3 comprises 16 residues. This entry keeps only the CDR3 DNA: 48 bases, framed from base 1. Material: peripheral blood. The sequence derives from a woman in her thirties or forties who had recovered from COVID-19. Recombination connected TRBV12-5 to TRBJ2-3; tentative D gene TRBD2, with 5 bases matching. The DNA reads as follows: TGTGCTAGTGGTTTGGCCCAGACCCTCACGGGGGATACGCAGTATTTT. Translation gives CASGLAQTLTGDTQYF.